The 13 T cell receptor beta chains below come from one sample, sequenced in a study of siplizumab effects on memory and regulatory T cells. Sequenced by immunoSEQ multiplex PCR; TCRdb stores in-frame clones only, minus some. The sample has around 110,000 clones, about 95% seen once. Sequencing was performed on non-Treg CD4+ T cells sorted from blood. Every receptor here comes from a human donor in good health.

The V and J genes are TRBV7-3 and TRBJ1-2, with TRBD1 as a possible D gene (6 bases). V lost 4 bases and J 2 bases, leaving 11 bases between the germline ends. In germline, CDR1 is SGHTA, CDR2 FQGTGA. The CDR3 is 14 amino acids. CDR3 region: CASSSGQLNYGYTF. The CDR3 nucleotides are TGTGCCAGCAGCTCAGGACAGCTGAACTATGGCTACACCTTC.

The V and J genes are TRBV7-9 and TRBJ1-4; TRBD1 aligns across 8 bases. The junction had 7 bases not matched to a gene; V was cut back by 5 bases and J by 2 bases. Germline-derived CDR1 and CDR2 are SEHNR and FQNEAQ (reference sequence). This CDR3 is 16 amino acids long. CDR3 sequence reads: CASSLTGEGTNEKLFF. The CDR3 region has the DNA TGTGCCAGCAGCCTGACAGGGGAGGGTACTAATGAAAAACTGTTTTTT.

This chain joins TRBV5-1 and TRBJ2-7, with 7 positions matching TRBD1. Germline CDR1 is SGHRS and CDR2 is YFSETQ. CDR3 size: 14 residues. V was clipped by 2 bases and J by 3 bases; unmatched bases: 5. The CDR3 sequence is CASSFGTDFYEQYF. CDR3 sequence (DNA): TGCGCCAGCAGCTTTGGGACAGACTTCTACGAGCAGTACTTC.

As regards this clone: No DNA is shown, since the ends of the CDR3 on it are uncertain; the CDR3 is the one TCRdb lists. The chain joins TRBV30 to TRBJ1-2. The germline CDR1 and CDR2 sequences are GTSNPN and SVGIG (reference sequence). Counting both end residues, the CDR3 totals 14 amino acids. The CDR3 here is CACFLAGSPYGYTF.

This chain uses TRBV29-1 with TRBJ1-6; no firm D call. V lost 6 bases to trimming and J lost 5 bases, with 11 bases between them. The germline V gene has CDR1 SQVTM and CDR2 ANQGSEA. This CDR3 is 13 amino acids long. The CDR3 DNA reads TGCAGCGTCGCGGGCAAAGATAATTCACCCCTCCACTTT. Protein product: CSVAGKDNSPLHF. The complete variable domain, with remaining parts taken from reference TRBV29-1 and TRBJ1-6, reads SAVISQKPSRDICQRGTSLTIQCQVDSQVTMMFWYRQQPGQSLTLIATANQGSEATYESGFVIDKFPISRPNLTFSTLTVSNMSPEDSSIYLCSVAGKDNSPLHFGNGTRLTVT.

The V gene is TRBV6-1, the J gene TRBJ2-5, with 11 bases identical to TRBD2. The CDR3 extends over 15 amino acids. The V gene's germline CDR1 is MNHNS and CDR2 SASEGT. V lost 3 bases to trimming and J lost 5 bases; unmatched junction nucleotides: 5. The CDR3 nucleotides are TGTGCCAGCAGTGAGGGGTTAGCGGGGGGGGAGACCCAGTACTTC. Amino acid sequence: CASSEGLAGGETQYF.

Points on this clone: The sample holds other DNA sequences that translate to the same CDR3. This chain joins TRBV2 and TRBJ2-3; a possible D gene is TRBD1 (6 bases). The CDR3 extends over 17 amino acids. CDR1 is SNHLY, CDR2 FYNNEI, per germline. V lost 6 bases, J lost 2 bases, and 21 bases lay in between. This CDR3 is CASRADKGRTATDTQYF. The CDR3 nucleotides read TGTGCCAGCAGAGCCGACAAGGGACGGACAGCCACAGATACGCAGTATTTT.

The chain couples TRBV7-8 to TRBJ2-7; D is ambiguous. CDR1 is SGHVS, CDR2 FQNEAQ, per germline. Trimming took off 5 bases at V and 1 base at J, with 15 bases between the two ends. The CDR3 length is 15 residues. CDR3 residues: CASSPTYVRSYEQYF. The CDR3 DNA is TGTGCCAGCAGCCCAACTTATGTCCGGTCCTACGAGCAGTACTTC. Full variable domain (outside the CDR3, taken from reference TRBV7-8 and TRBJ2-7): GAGVSQSPRYKVAKRGQDVALRCDPISGHVSLFWYQQALGQGPEFLTYFQNEAQLDKSGLPSDRFFAERPEGSVSTLKIQRTQQEDSAVYLCASSPTYVRSYEQYFGPGTRLTVT.

This chain uses TRBV14 with TRBJ2-4; the match to TRBD1 covers 7 bases. J lost 6 bases, V lost 1 base, and 0 bases had no gene match. The CDR3 loop spans 13 amino acids. Germline assignment: CDR1 SGHDN and CDR2 FVKESK. This CDR3 reads CASSQAGGNIQYF. The CDR3 region has the DNA TGTGCCAGCAGCCAAGCAGGGGGAAACATTCAGTACTTC.

This sequence joins TRBV11-3 and TRBJ2-5; TRBD1 agrees at 7 bases. J gave up 4 bases and V 0 bases, and 2 bases lay outside the gene matches. CDR1 is SGHNT and CDR2 is YENEEA in the germline V gene. The CDR3 runs to 14 residues. CDR3: CASSLETGSETQYF. DNA for the CDR3: TGTGCCAGCAGCTTAGAGACAGGGTCAGAGACCCAGTACTTC.

The chain joins TRBV5-1 to TRBJ2-1, with D hard to call. The CDR3 is made up of 13 amino acids. CDR1 is SGHRS, CDR2 YFSETQ, per germline. Trimming took off 0 bases at V and 6 bases at J, with 7 bases between the two ends. The CDR3 sequence is CASSLVTSNEQFF. In DNA, the CDR3 is TGCGCCAGCAGCTTGGTGACAAGCAATGAGCAGTTCTTC. The variable domain in full, with the rest retrieved from reference TRBV5-1 and TRBJ2-1, is KAGVTQTPRYLIKTRGQQVTLSCSPISGHRSVSWYQQTPGQGLQFLFEYFSETQRNKGNFPGRFSGRQFSNSRSEMNVSTLELGDSALYLCASSLVTSNEQFFGPGTRLTVL.

V usage is TRBV7-6 and J usage is TRBJ2-5; a weak D match, TRBD2 (7 bases). The V gene lost 2 bases and the J gene lost 4 bases, with 17 bases spanning the gap. Germline CDR1 reads SGHVS; CDR2 reads FNYEAQ. This CDR3 has 16 residues. Here the CDR3 reads CASSLKSGGGRETQYF. The CDR3 DNA is TGTGCCAGCAGCTTAAAAAGTGGGGGGGGGCGAGAGACCCAGTACTTC.

The chain employs TRBV6-1 and TRBJ1-5; the D is unclear. The V gene lost 5 bases and the J gene lost 2 bases, with 7 bases spanning the gap. The CDR3 spans 13 residues. Germline V lookup: CDR1 MNHNS, CDR2 SASEGT. The CDR3 DNA reads TGTGCCAGCAGTTCCGAGGGCAATCAGCCCCAGCATTTT. Its protein product is CASSSEGNQPQHF.